The next 2 T cell receptor beta chains were all read from a single sample in a study of T cells in Graves' hyperthyroidism and ophthalmopathy. Researchers took RNA transcripts and amplified the TCR beta CDR3 regions from them. The HTBI primer set was used in a first-round RT-PCR of the TCR CDR3. TCRdb ran MiXCR on the multiplex PCR reads and lists one entry per CDR3 protein. The sample has some 740,000 distinct CDR3 sequences; roughly 15% are singletons. Source material: blood. Every receptor here comes from a young woman with Graves' hyperthyroidism.

This clonotype has at least ten counts. V gene TRBV3-1 combines with J gene TRBJ2-3, with D possibly being TRBD2 (5 bases). V dropped 4 bases and J dropped 0 bases, with 11 bases sitting between them. The CDR3 sequence is 15 residues long. CDR1 and CDR2 from the germline V gene are LGHDT and YNNKEL (reference sequence). CDR3 in DNA: TGTGCCAGCAGCCCCTACGGCGGGAGCACAGATACGCAGTATTTT. Protein: CASSPYGGSTDTQYF.

This clonotype was seen repeatedly, ten times or more. CDR3 loop: CASSLNGYWGGDEQFF. In DNA form, the CDR3 reads TGTGCCAGCAGCCTCAACGGGTATTGGGGGGGGGATGAGCAGTTCTTC. The V call is TRBV5-8, the J call TRBJ2-1; 7 bases agree with TRBD2. Germline V gene lookup returns CDR1 SGHTS and CDR2 YDEGEE. This CDR3 is 16 amino acids long. Unmatched junction bases numbered 15, after V lost 4 bases and J lost 8 bases.